This TCR beta chain was identified in a study of cytomegalovirus exposure and HLA in healthy donors. Among the donors, all were healthy bone marrow donors. Per germline, CDR1 MDHEN and CDR2 SYDVKM. The CDR3 has 12 residues. Trimming took off 5 bases at V and 10 bases at J, with 13 bases between the two ends. For this clone: Antigen specificity is unknown.

Vbeta (60) and Jbeta (13) primers were used in the PCR. The data were produced by immunoSEQ multiplex PCR, yet TCRdb's version contains in-frame clones alone and is incomplete. In the table there are 120,000 to 150,000 clones, roughly four fifths of which are singletons. General study results and limits: The dataset shows that most TCR sequences were rare, while some public TCRs occurred in many donors. Apart from CMV serostatus, no immune exposure information was available. Researchers reported from a later analysis that most CMV-associated TCR beta chains appeared HLA-restricted.

V gene TRBV28 combines with J gene TRBJ2-3; TRBD2 might be the D (5 bases). Specimen: PBMCs. This sequence was found in a man younger than 30 in good health and CMV-seropositive. The CDR3 sequence: CASSPPSKAQYF. CDR3 in DNA: TGTGCCAGCAGTCCCCCTAGCAAGGCGCAGTATTTT.